Included here is one T cell receptor (beta chain) sequence, with context. The antigen remains unidentified. Only cases whose brain tissue showed the highest T cell transcript signatures were sequenced. Patients received at least one anti-epileptic drug before surgery. V lost 3 bases to trimming and J lost 6 bases, with 6 bases between them. The CDR3 is made up of 11 amino acids. Germline values: CDR1 MNHEY, CDR2 SMNVEV (reference sequence). TCRdb keeps only in-frame clones here, not all; method: immunoSEQ multiplex PCR. The repertoire consists of 95,000 to 120,000 clones, with 90% to 95% occurring once and the leading ten covering around 4%. These data are taken from a study of brain T cells in children with intractable seizures. Study-wide results and caveats: Pre-surgery blood may have been undersampled, hiding some clones. Patients' HCMV serostatus was unknown; virus specificity rests on CDR3 similarity alone.

The V call is TRBV27, the J call TRBJ2-7; D is unclear. This TCR was recovered from a boy in the first two years of life with hemimegalencephaly and intractable seizures. Here the sequenced sample was peripheral blood, taken at surgery. CDR3 DNA sequence: TGTGCCAGCAGTTTTGGCACCGAGCAGTACTTC. As protein: CASSFGTEQYF.